A single sample is the source of the 28 T cell receptor beta chains below, sequenced in a study of preoperative IRX-2 immunotherapy in early breast cancer. Profiled with immunoSEQ multiplex PCR; TCRdb holds only in-frame clones, not every one. In the table there are 24,000 or so clones, approximately 95% of which are singletons. Treatment given: preoperative locoregional IRX-2 cytokine immunotherapy. This material consisted of tumor tissue, taken after IRX-2 immunotherapy. Receptors originate from a human donor with breast cancer.

The chain uses TRBV7-3 and TRBJ2-3; D is unresolved. The germline V and J ends were trimmed by 2 bases and 4 bases, with 7 bases remaining between them. Germline lookup yields CDR1 SGHTA and CDR2 FQGTGA. The CDR3 contains 13 residues. For the CDR3, the DNA is TGTGCCAGCAGCTTAGCCCCGGCAGATACGCAGTATTTT. The encoded protein is CASSLAPADTQYF.

The gene calls are TRBV9 and TRBJ2-3; 8 bases align to TRBD2. CDR1 SGDLS and CDR2 YYNGEE come from the germline V gene. The trim removed 6 bases at V and 0 bases at J, leaving 3 bases unmatched. The CDR3 covers 14 residues. The CDR3 region is CASTGGLSTDTQYF. CDR3 sequence (DNA): TGTGCCAGCACGGGAGGGCTCAGCACAGATACGCAGTATTTT.

The genes are TRBV13 and TRBJ1-3; no reliable D call. The CDR3 is 17 residues long. With 1 base removed from V and 0 bases from J, the gap between germline ends came to 13 bases. Germline CDR1 is PRHDT and CDR2 is FYEKMQ (reference sequence). The CDR3 DNA is TGTGCCAGCAGCTTAGAAGGCTTTCCGAGCTCTGGAAACACCATATATTTT. Its protein product is CASSLEGFPSSGNTIYF.

The chain is built from TRBV9 and TRBJ2-1; no clear D. The CDR3 has 15 amino acids. Per germline, CDR1 SGDLS and CDR2 YYNGEE. V gave up 0 bases and J gave up 0 bases, with 7 bases separating them. CDR3 coding DNA: TGTGCCAGCAGCGTAGGAGCGAGCTCCTACAATGAGCAGTTCTTC. The encoded protein is CASSVGASSYNEQFF.

This clone has just one count. The CDR3 bases are TGTGCCAGTAGTATAGCCAGGACAGGGAACACCGGGGAGCTGTTTTTT. Its protein product is CASSIARTGNTGELFF. This chain links TRBV19 with TRBJ2-2; 7 bases line up with TRBD1. CDR3 length equals 16 residues. V shed 1 base and J 1 base; nucleotides not matched to a gene: 3. Germline V lookup: CDR1 LNHDA, CDR2 SQIVND (reference sequence).

This clone has only one observation. The chain joins TRBV10-3 to TRBJ2-1, with 7 bases that match TRBD1. J gave up 3 bases and V 9 bases, and 8 bases lay outside the gene matches. Germline V gives CDR1 ENHRY, CDR2 SYGVKD. The CDR3 sequence is 14 residues long. CDR3 DNA: TGTGCCATAAAACAGGGGATCGACTACAATGAGCAGTTCTTC. Its translation: CAIKQGIDYNEQFF.

The rearrangement links TRBV7-9 to TRBJ2-1; a possible D gene is TRBD1 (5 bases). Germline V lookup: CDR1 SEHNR, CDR2 FQNEAQ (reference sequence). CDR3 length: 14 amino acids. V gave up 3 bases and J gave up 5 bases, with 11 bases separating them. The CDR3 DNA is TGTGCCAGCAGCTTTGAAGGGGCAGACAATGAGCAGTTCTTC. Translation: CASSFEGADNEQFF.

The rearrangement links TRBV2 to TRBJ1-6, with D hard to call. The CDR3 sequence is 13 residues long. V was trimmed by 7 bases and J by 10 bases, leaving 14 bases between them. Germline assignment: CDR1 SNHLY and CDR2 FYNNEI. The CDR3 bases are TGTGCCAGCACCCTAACGGGTTCCTCACCCCTCCACTTT. Translating it yields CASTLTGSSPLHF.

Written as DNA, the CDR3 is TGTGCCAGCAGTTTCGGGCGGGGAGCAGGAAACACCATATATTTT. Its protein is CASSFGRGAGNTIYF. The rearrangement links TRBV27 to TRBJ1-3; no definite D call. Trimming stripped 3 bases from V and 4 bases from J, with 13 bases between. Germline assignment: CDR1 MNHEY and CDR2 SMNVEV (reference sequence). This CDR3 has 15 residues.

The V and J genes are TRBV11-2 and TRBJ1-1, with D unresolved. The CDR3 is made up of 14 amino acids. Trimming stripped 0 bases from V and 7 bases from J, with 12 bases between. Germline V gene sequence: CDR1 SGHAT, CDR2 FQNNGV. In DNA, the CDR3 is TGTGCCAGCAGCTTAGATCGGGTTGGGCTTGAAGCTTTCTTT. Translation: CASSLDRVGLEAFF.

The V call is TRBV10-3, the J call TRBJ2-7; 8 nucleotides line up with TRBD1. The CDR3 has 14 residues. J gave up 5 bases and V 10 bases, and 13 bases lay outside the gene matches. Per the germline V gene, CDR1 is ENHRY and CDR2 is SYGVKD. The CDR3 reads CATLKETGDNEQYF. The CDR3 region has the DNA TGTGCCACCTTAAAGGAGACAGGGGATAACGAGCAGTACTTC.

The chain uses TRBV11-2 and TRBJ2-2, with D tentatively TRBD1 or TRBD2 (5 bases each). The germline V and J ends were trimmed by 4 bases and 2 bases, with 14 bases remaining between them. Per germline, CDR1 SGHAT and CDR2 FQNNGV. The CDR3 covers 16 residues. The CDR3 sequence: CASSSFGTKNTGELFF. The CDR3 bases are TGTGCCAGCAGCTCTTTCGGGACCAAAAACACCGGGGAGCTGTTTTTT.

J is TRBJ2-1 and V is TRBV20-1, with D unresolved. Germline lookup yields CDR1 DFQATT and CDR2 SNEGSKA (reference sequence). The CDR3 length is 10 residues. V was trimmed by 6 bases and J by 12 bases, leaving 12 bases between them. In DNA form, the CDR3 reads TGCAGTGCCGCGACTGTGGGGCAGTTCTTC. Translation gives CSAATVGQFF.

The chain carries TRBV19 and TRBJ2-1; no reliable D call. The CDR3 contains 13 residues. Germline lookup yields CDR1 LNHDA and CDR2 SQIVND (reference sequence). V lost 6 bases, J lost 4 bases, and 10 bases lay in between. This CDR3 reads CASRLGLYNEQFF. In nucleotides, the CDR3 is TGTGCCAGTAGACTCGGCCTTTACAATGAGCAGTTCTTC.

The chain is built from TRBV18 and TRBJ2-7; 8 bases are a match to TRBD1. The CDR3 totals 14 residues. The V and J ends lost 3 bases and 2 bases, in that order; junction bases with no gene match: 3. Germline V gives CDR1 KGHSH, CDR2 LQKENI. The CDR3 DNA sequence: TGTGCCAGCTCACCCCGGGACAGGACCTACGAGCAGTACTTC. Translated: CASSPRDRTYEQYF.

The chain carries TRBV6-4 and TRBJ2-3; 7 bases are shared with TRBD1. Unmatched junction bases numbered 5, after V lost 3 bases and J lost 2 bases. There are 15 residues in the CDR3. From germline, CDR1 is MRHNA and CDR2 SNTAGT. CDR3 DNA: TGTGCCAGCAGTGAGGAGACAGGGCCCACAGATACGCAGTATTTT. Its protein is CASSEETGPTDTQYF.

This clone was detected once. The rearrangement uses TRBV2 and TRBJ1-1; no definite D call. The V end lost 8 bases, the J end lost 0 bases, and 13 bases lay between the germline ends. The CDR3 loop spans 14 amino acids. Germline-derived CDR1 and CDR2 are SNHLY and FYNNEI. The CDR3 DNA reads as TGTGCCAGCGGCTCCAGGAACCTGAACACTGAAGCTTTCTTT. Its translation is CASGSRNLNTEAFF.

The genes are TRBV25-1 and TRBJ2-5; D uncertain. Germline loops: CDR1 MGHDK, CDR2 SYGVNS. The V and J ends lost 4 bases and 5 bases respectively, with 5 bases between them. This CDR3 is 11 amino acids long. DNA for the CDR3: TGTGCCAGCAGTGTAAAGGAGACCCAGTACTTC. It codes for CASSVKETQYF.

The rearrangement links TRBV15 to TRBJ1-2; D unclear. The CDR3 runs to 14 residues. The germline gives CDR1 LNHNV, CDR2 YYDKDF (reference sequence). V lost 1 base and J lost 4, with 10 bases in between. CDR3 sequence reads: CATSRAPQPYGYTF. CDR3 nucleotide sequence: TGTGCCACCAGCAGAGCCCCACAGCCCTATGGCTACACCTTC.

Only a few counts were recorded for this clone. The chain is built from TRBV5-1 and TRBJ1-5; the D is unclear. The CDR3 sequence is 14 residues long. Germline V lookup: CDR1 SGHRS, CDR2 YFSETQ. V lost 0 bases, J lost 0 bases, and 4 bases lay in between. The DNA of the CDR3 is TGCGCCAGCAGCTTGGGGGGTAGCAATCAGCCCCAGCATTTT. The encoded protein is CASSLGGSNQPQHF.

The chain combines TRBV27 with TRBJ2-2, with TRBD2 matching 10 bases. The CDR3 has 15 amino acids. The V gene end was trimmed by 5 bases and the J gene end by 5 bases; junction bases not matched to a gene: 5. The germline gives CDR1 MNHEY, CDR2 SMNVEV (reference sequence). The CDR3 coding sequence is TGTGCCAGCAGTGGAAGCGGGGGGGCGACCGGGGAGCTGTTTTTT. Translated: CASSGSGGATGELFF.

The V and J genes are TRBV11-3 and TRBJ1-1, with D uncertain. Trimming stripped 5 bases from V and 11 bases from J, with 15 bases between. This CDR3 contains 12 residues. Germline assignment: CDR1 SGHNT and CDR2 YENEEA. The CDR3 reads CASSQGRLVAFF. DNA for the CDR3: TGTGCCAGCAGCCAAGGCAGGCTGGTGGCTTTCTTT. Supplemented by reference TRBV11-3 and TRBJ1-1, the full variable domain reads EAGVVQSPRYKIIEKKQPVAFWCNPISGHNTLYWYLQNLGQGPELLIRYENEEAVDDSQLPKDRFSAERLKGVDSTLKIQPAELGDSAVYLCASSQGRLVAFFGQGTRLTVV.

This chain joins TRBV5-1 and TRBJ1-3; D gene unclear. The germline V gene encodes CDR1 SGHRS and CDR2 YFSETQ. CDR3 length: 15 amino acids. V dropped 0 bases and J dropped 0 bases, with 7 bases sitting between them. The DNA for the CDR3 is TGCGCCAGCAGCTTGGACGTTAACTCTGGAAACACCATATATTTT. This sequence encodes CASSLDVNSGNTIYF.

The genes are TRBV7-3 and TRBJ1-6, with 7 bases lining up with TRBD1. CDR1 and CDR2 from the germline V gene are SGHTA and FQGTGA. This CDR3 has 15 residues. V lost 5 bases to trimming and J lost 2 bases; unmatched junction nucleotides: 3. The CDR3 sequence is CASSVTGAYNSPLHF. The CDR3 DNA reads TGTGCCAGCAGCGTCACAGGGGCCTATAATTCACCCCTCCACTTT.

The V and J genes are TRBV7-2 and TRBJ1-1; no definite D call. CDR1 is SGHTA and CDR2 is FQGNSA in the germline V gene. This CDR3 contains 12 residues. The V and J ends lost 2 bases and 7 bases respectively, with 8 bases between them. The CDR3 sequence: CASSLKEYEAFF. CDR3 sequence (DNA): TGTGCCAGCAGCTTAAAAGAGTATGAAGCTTTCTTT.

This rearrangement joins TRBV21-1 to TRBJ2-6. TRBV21-1 is annotated as a pseudogene. This CDR3 has 15 residues. This CDR3 reads CASSKQLSGANVLTF. CDR3 bases: TGTGCCAGCAGCAAGCAGCTCTCTGGGGCCAACGTCCTGACTTTC.

The chain employs TRBV19 and TRBJ1-4; TRBD1 matches 7 bases. This CDR3 is 16 amino acids long. Looked up from germline, CDR1 is LNHDA and CDR2 is SQIVND (reference sequence). The ends lost 5 bases at V and 4 bases at J; junction bases unmatched: 10. This CDR3 is CASSEWTGFDNEKLFF. The CDR3 nucleotides are TGTGCCAGTAGTGAATGGACAGGATTCGATAATGAAAAACTGTTTTTT. Together with reference TRBV19 and TRBJ1-4, the CDR3 gives the full variable domain: DGGITQSPKYLFRKEGQNVTLSCEQNLNHDAMYWYRQDPGQGLRLIYYSQIVNDFQKGDIAEGYSVSREKKESFPLTVTSAQKNPTAFYLCASSEWTGFDNEKLFFGSGTQLSVL.

V is TRBV7-2 and J is TRBJ2-3; TRBD1 agrees at 9 bases. CDR1 SGHTA and CDR2 FQGNSA come from the germline V gene. J gave up 1 base and V 1 base, and 9 bases lay outside the gene matches. This CDR3 is built from 18 residues. The CDR3 DNA is TGTGCCAGCAGCTTAGAAGGACAGGGGCGAAAGGGCACAGATACGCAGTATTTT. Protein: CASSLEGQGRKGTDTQYF. Full variable domain (remainder filled in from reference TRBV7-2 and TRBJ2-3): GAGVSQSPSNKVTEKGKDVELRCDPISGHTALYWYRQSLGQGLEFLIYFQGNSAPDKSGLPSDRFSAERTGGSVSTLTIQRTQQEDSAVYLCASSLEGQGRKGTDTQYFGPGTRLTVL.